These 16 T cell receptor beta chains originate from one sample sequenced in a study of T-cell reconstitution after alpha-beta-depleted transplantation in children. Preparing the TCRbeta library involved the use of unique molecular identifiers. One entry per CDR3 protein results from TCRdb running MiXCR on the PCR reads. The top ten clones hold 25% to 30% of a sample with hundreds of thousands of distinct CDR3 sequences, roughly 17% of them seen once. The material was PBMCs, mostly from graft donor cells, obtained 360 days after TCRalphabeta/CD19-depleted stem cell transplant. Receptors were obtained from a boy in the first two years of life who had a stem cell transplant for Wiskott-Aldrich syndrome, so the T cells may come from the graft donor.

Written as DNA, the CDR3 is TGTGCCAGCAGCCCCTGGGGTAACGCGAACACCGGGGAGCTGTTTTTT. Translation: CASSPWGNANTGELFF. The chain combines TRBV7-8 with TRBJ2-2; unclear D gene. Per the germline V gene, CDR1 is SGHVS and CDR2 is FQNEAQ. The CDR3 sequence is 16 residues long. The V end lost 5 bases, the J end lost 0 bases, and 13 bases lay between the germline ends.

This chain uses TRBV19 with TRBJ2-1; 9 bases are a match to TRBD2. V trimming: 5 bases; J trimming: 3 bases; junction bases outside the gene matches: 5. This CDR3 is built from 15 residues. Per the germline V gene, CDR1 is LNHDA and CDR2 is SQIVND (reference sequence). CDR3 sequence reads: CASSLAGGVYNEQFF. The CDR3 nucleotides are TGTGCCAGTAGTCTGGCGGGAGGGGTCTACAATGAGCAGTTCTTC.

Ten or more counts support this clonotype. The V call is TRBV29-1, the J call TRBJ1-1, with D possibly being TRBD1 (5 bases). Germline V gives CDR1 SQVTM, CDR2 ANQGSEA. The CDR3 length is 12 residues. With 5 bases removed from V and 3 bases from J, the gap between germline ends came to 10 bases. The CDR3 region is CSVIGHHTEAFF. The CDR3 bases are TGCAGCGTTATCGGACATCACACTGAAGCTTTCTTT.

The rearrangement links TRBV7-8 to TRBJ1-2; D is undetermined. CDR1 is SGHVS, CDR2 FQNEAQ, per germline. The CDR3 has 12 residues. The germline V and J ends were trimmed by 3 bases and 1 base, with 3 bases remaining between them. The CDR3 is CASSFDNYGYTF. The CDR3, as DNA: TGTGCCAGCAGCTTTGATAACTATGGCTACACCTTC.

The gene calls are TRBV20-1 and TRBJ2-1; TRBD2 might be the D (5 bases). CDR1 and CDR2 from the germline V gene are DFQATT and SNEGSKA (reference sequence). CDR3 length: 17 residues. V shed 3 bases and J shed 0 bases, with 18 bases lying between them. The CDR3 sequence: CSASEPSGLSSYNEQFF. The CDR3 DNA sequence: TGCAGTGCTAGCGAACCAAGCGGTTTGAGCTCCTACAATGAGCAGTTCTTC.

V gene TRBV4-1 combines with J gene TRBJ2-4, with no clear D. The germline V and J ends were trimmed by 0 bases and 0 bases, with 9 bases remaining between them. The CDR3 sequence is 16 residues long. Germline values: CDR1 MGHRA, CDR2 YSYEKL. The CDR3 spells CASSQDRRVAKNIQYF. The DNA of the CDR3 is TGCGCCAGCAGCCAAGATCGAAGAGTAGCCAAAAACATTCAGTACTTC.

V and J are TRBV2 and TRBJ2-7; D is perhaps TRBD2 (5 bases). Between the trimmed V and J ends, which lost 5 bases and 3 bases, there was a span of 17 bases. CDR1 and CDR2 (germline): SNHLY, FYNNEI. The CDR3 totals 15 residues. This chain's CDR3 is CASSLERGISYEQYF. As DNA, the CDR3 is TGTGCCAGCAGTCTGGAGAGAGGGATCAGCTACGAGCAGTACTTC.

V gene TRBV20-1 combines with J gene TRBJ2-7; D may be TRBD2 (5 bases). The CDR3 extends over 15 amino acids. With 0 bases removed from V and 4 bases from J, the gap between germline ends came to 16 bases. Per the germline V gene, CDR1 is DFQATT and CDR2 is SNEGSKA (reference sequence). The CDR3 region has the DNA TGCAGTGCTAGAGAGGCTAGCCGGCCCCCTTACGAGCAGTACTTC. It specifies CSAREASRPPYEQYF.

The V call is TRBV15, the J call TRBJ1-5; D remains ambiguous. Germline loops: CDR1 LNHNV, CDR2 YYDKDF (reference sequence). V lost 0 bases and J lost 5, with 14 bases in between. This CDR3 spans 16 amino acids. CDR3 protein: CATSRDLVGFDQPQHF. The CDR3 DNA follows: TGTGCCACCAGCAGAGATCTAGTAGGATTCGATCAGCCCCAGCATTTT.

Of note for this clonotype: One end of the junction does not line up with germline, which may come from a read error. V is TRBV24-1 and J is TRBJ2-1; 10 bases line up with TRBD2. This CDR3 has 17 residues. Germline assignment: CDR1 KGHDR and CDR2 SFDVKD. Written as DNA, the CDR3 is TGTGCCACCTGTGATTCCAGAACTAGCGGGAAACGGAATGAGCAGTTCTTC. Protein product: CATCDSRTSGKRNEQFF.

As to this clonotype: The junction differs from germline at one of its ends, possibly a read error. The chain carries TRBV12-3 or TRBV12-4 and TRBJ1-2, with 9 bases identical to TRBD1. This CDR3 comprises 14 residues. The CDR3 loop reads CAGSFETGGNGYTF. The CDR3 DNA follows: TGTGCCGGCAGTTTTGAGACAGGGGGTAATGGCTACACCTTC.

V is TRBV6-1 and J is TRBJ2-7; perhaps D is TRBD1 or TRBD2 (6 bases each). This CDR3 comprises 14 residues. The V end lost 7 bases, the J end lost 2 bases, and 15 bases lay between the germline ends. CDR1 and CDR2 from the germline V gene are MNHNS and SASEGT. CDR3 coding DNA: TGTGCCAGCACCAAAGGGGGGATCCCCTACGAGCAGTACTTC. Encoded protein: CASTKGGIPYEQYF.

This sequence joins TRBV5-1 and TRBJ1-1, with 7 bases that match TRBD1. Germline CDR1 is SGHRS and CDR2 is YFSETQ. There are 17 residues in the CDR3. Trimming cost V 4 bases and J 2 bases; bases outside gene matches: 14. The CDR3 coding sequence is TGCGCCAGCAGCCCGCGGGCAGGGGGGGTTACCAACACTGAAGCTTTCTTT. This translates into CASSPRAGGVTNTEAFF.

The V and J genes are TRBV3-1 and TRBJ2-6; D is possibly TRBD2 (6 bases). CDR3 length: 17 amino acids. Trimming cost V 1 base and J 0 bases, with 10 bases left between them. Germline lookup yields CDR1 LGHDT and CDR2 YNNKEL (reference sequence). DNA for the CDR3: TGTGCCAGCAGCCAAGTTGGAGGGAGCTCTGGGGCCAACGTCCTGACTTTC. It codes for CASSQVGGSSGANVLTF.

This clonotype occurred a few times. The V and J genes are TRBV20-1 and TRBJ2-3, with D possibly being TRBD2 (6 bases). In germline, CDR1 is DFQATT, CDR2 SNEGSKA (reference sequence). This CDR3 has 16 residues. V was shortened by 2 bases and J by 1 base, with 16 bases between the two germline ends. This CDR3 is CSARILAHKGTDTQYF. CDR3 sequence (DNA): TGCAGTGCTAGAATACTAGCCCACAAGGGCACAGATACGCAGTATTTT.

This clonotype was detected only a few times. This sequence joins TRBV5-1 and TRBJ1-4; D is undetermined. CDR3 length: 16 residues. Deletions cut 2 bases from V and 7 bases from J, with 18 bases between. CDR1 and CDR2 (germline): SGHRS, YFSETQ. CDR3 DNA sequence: TGCGCCAGCAGCTTAGGCATCCTTGGGCGCCCTGAAAAACTGTTTTTT. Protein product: CASSLGILGRPEKLFF.